Listed below are T cell receptor beta chains from one sample, sequenced in a study of cytomegalovirus exposure and HLA in healthy donors. Sequenced by immunoSEQ multiplex PCR; TCRdb stores in-frame clones only, minus some. The sample contains roughly 150,000 clones, more than 60% of which appear only once. Sequencing was carried out using PBMCs. The source of these receptors is a man aged 25 to 45 in good health and CMV-seropositive. Each CDR3 is given with its conserved first and last residue. D genes are given only for firm matches.

D gene: TRBD1; V gene: TRBV28; J gene: TRBJ1-1; CDR3 protein: CASSLRQGSTEAFF
D gene: .; V gene: TRBV19; J gene: TRBJ2-5; CDR3 protein: CASSSQTRETQYF
D gene: TRBD1; V gene: TRBV7-8; J gene: TRBJ1-4; CDR3 protein: CASSIGQGKQEKLFF
D gene: .; V gene: TRBV21-1; J gene: TRBJ1-1; CDR3 protein: CASSNTKQGEDTEAFF
D gene: .; V gene: TRBV2; J gene: TRBJ2-6; CDR3 protein: CASRQAYISGANVLTF
D gene: .; V gene: TRBV6-5; J gene: TRBJ1-1; CDR3 protein: CASSYSSGYYAFF
D gene: TRBD1; V gene: TRBV5-5; J gene: TRBJ2-6; CDR3 protein: CASTSQGAGANVLTF
D gene: .; V gene: TRBV11-2; J gene: TRBJ1-1; CDR3 protein: CASSLTWSGNTEAFF
D gene: TRBD1; V gene: TRBV13; J gene: TRBJ1-1; CDR3 protein: CASSLKGAPTEAFF
D gene: TRBD1; V gene: TRBV5-8; J gene: TRBJ1-5; CDR3 protein: CASSFWDRESAQHF
D gene: TRBD2; V gene: TRBV29-1; J gene: TRBJ2-3; CDR3 protein: CSVEELAFTDTQYF
D gene: .; V gene: TRBV10-3; J gene: TRBJ1-1; CDR3 protein: CAISERTGNTEAFF
D gene: .; V gene: TRBV28; J gene: TRBJ2-7; CDR3 protein: CATTYGTPYEQYF
D gene: .; V gene: TRBV2; J gene: TRBJ2-1; CDR3 protein: CASGPGPRVYFF
D gene: TRBD1; V gene: TRBV6-1; J gene: TRBJ1-3; CDR3 protein: CASRGQGLGNTIYF
D gene: .; V gene: TRBV5-1; J gene: TRBJ2-7; CDR3 protein: CASSLSTSRSFYEQYF
D gene: TRBD2; V gene: TRBV19; J gene: TRBJ2-1; CDR3 protein: CASTPVGGDHEQFF
D gene: TRBD2; V gene: TRBV7-9; J gene: TRBJ2-7; CDR3 protein: CASSRREGSSYEQYF
D gene: TRBD2; V gene: TRBV7-3; J gene: TRBJ2-3; CDR3 protein: CASSLAGGADTQYF
D gene: TRBD2; V gene: TRBV9; J gene: TRBJ2-7; CDR3 protein: CASSPRGAGGPIHEQYF
D gene: TRBD2; V gene: TRBV14; J gene: TRBJ2-3; CDR3 protein: CASSQVGAGGDTQYF
D gene: TRBD1; V gene: TRBV14; J gene: TRBJ2-1; CDR3 protein: CASSRDRVRYNEQFF
D gene: TRBD2; V gene: TRBV27; J gene: TRBJ2-1; CDR3 protein: CASRFLYPIAGLNEQFF
D gene: .; V gene: TRBV5-1; J gene: TRBJ1-1; CDR3 protein: CASSLGTFGVEAFF
D gene: TRBD2; V gene: TRBV11-2; J gene: TRBJ2-7; CDR3 protein: CASSLVNGRAYEQYF
D gene: TRBD1; V gene: TRBV19; J gene: TRBJ1-5; CDR3 protein: CASSMAQGAQPQHF
D gene: .; V gene: TRBV4-1; J gene: TRBJ2-2; CDR3 protein: CASSQVVTRGGELFF
D gene: .; V gene: TRBV11-3; J gene: TRBJ2-5; CDR3 protein: CASSGSSGETQYF
D gene: TRBD2; V gene: TRBV10-3; J gene: TRBJ2-5; CDR3 protein: CAIGEAGRVQETQYF
D gene: TRBD1; V gene: TRBV6-5; J gene: TRBJ1-6; CDR3 protein: CASSTGGQGVSPLHF
D gene: TRBD1; V gene: TRBV6-5; J gene: .; CDR3 protein: CASSPGDRSSYEQYF
D gene: .; V gene: TRBV19; J gene: TRBJ1-2; CDR3 protein: CASSIVQGNYGYTF
D gene: .; V gene: TRBV7-9; J gene: TRBJ2-2; CDR3 protein: CASQGLAVTGELFF